Below, 30 T cell receptor beta chains from the same sample are listed, as sequenced in a study of T cell responses to AZD1222 COVID-19 vaccine. Clones were read by immunoSEQ multiplex PCR, and TCRdb kept only the in-frame ones, dropping some. The sample holds 95,000 to 150,000 clones; around 87% are singletons and the top ten take approximately 3.3%. Material: peripheral blood, obtained on day 0 of AZD1222 vaccination. These receptors all come from an adult in good health.

The rearrangement links TRBV5-4 to TRBJ1-4; D possibly corresponds to TRBD1 (6 bases). The V gene's germline CDR1 is SGHNT and CDR2 YYREEE (reference sequence). The CDR3 covers 14 residues. The ends were cut back, 0 bases at V and 7 bases at J, with 10 bases in the middle. The CDR3 loop reads CASSLDRAGEKLFF. As DNA, the CDR3 is TGTGCCAGCAGCTTGGACAGGGCGGGTGAAAAACTGTTTTTT.

The sample holds a few counts of this clone. Other DNA variants within this sample encode the same CDR3. Here the CDR3 DNA reads TGTGCCTGGAGTGTGGGGGGCTATGGCTACACCTTC. Encoded protein: CAWSVGGYGYTF. V usage is TRBV30 and J usage is TRBJ1-2, with D perhaps TRBD1 (5 bases). With 0 bases removed from V and 4 bases from J, the gap between germline ends came to 6 bases. The germline V gene has CDR1 GTSNPN and CDR2 SVGIG (reference sequence). The CDR3 spans 12 residues.

This rearrangement joins TRBV9 to TRBJ2-2; D gene uncertain. Trimming took off 3 bases at V and 0 bases at J, with 12 bases between the two ends. Germline loops: CDR1 SGDLS, CDR2 YYNGEE. The CDR3 contains 16 residues. CDR3: CASSARGRSNTGELFF. Here the CDR3 DNA reads TGTGCCAGCAGCGCGAGAGGACGGTCGAACACCGGGGAGCTGTTTTTT.

The chain is built from TRBV6-5 and TRBJ2-1, with D maybe TRBD2 (7 bases). From germline, CDR1 is MNHEY and CDR2 SVGAGI. Trimming removed 6 bases from V and 8 bases from J, with 17 bases in between. CDR3 size: 14 residues. CDR3 in amino acids: CASSRGAGWDEQFF. CDR3 sequence (DNA): TGTGCCAGCAGCCGGGGGGCGGGTTGGGATGAGCAGTTCTTC.

This clone was observed once. The rearrangement joins TRBV24-1 to TRBJ1-2, with a possible D match to TRBD1 (6 bases). V lost 2 bases and J 4 bases, leaving 10 bases between the germline ends. The V gene's germline CDR1 is KGHDR and CDR2 SFDVKD. The CDR3 totals 14 residues. The CDR3 reads CATSDSGQLYGYTF. CDR3 bases: TGTGCCACCAGTGATTCAGGACAGCTCTATGGCTACACCTTC.

This clone was detected only a few times. This chain connects TRBV11-2 to TRBJ2-7; D is unresolved. In germline, CDR1 is SGHAT, CDR2 FQNNGV. Trimming removed 4 bases at V and 4 bases at J, with 14 bases between. This CDR3 is 14 amino acids long. The CDR3 here is CASSSRKKPYEQYF. CDR3 in DNA: TGTGCCAGCAGCTCAAGGAAGAAACCTTACGAGCAGTACTTC.

Of note for this clone: Other nucleotide sequences in the sample specify the same CDR3. This sequence joins TRBV18 and TRBJ2-7, with D perhaps TRBD1 or TRBD2 (5 bases each). The CDR3 is 12 amino acids. The ends were cut back, 1 base at V and 5 bases at J, with 6 bases in the middle. In germline, CDR1 is KGHSH, CDR2 LQKENI. The CDR3 DNA reads TGTGCCAGCTCACCACTGGGGGACGAGCAGTACTTC. Its translation is CASSPLGDEQYF. The variable domain in full, with the rest retrieved from reference TRBV18 and TRBJ2-7, is NAGVMQNPRHLVRRRGQEARLRCSPMKGHSHVYWYRQLPEEGLKFMVYLQKENIIDESGMPKERFSAEFPKEGPSILRIQQVVRGDSAAYFCASSPLGDEQYFGPGTRLTVT.

This clone is a singleton in its sample. The V and J genes are TRBV4-3 and TRBJ1-1; D might be TRBD1 (6 bases). V was cut by 1 base and J by 3 bases, with 12 bases left in between. There are 15 residues in the CDR3. Germline CDR1 and CDR2: LGHNA and YSLEER. The chain's CDR3 is CASSQARGTDTEAFF. The CDR3 bases are TGCGCCAGCAGCCAAGCAAGGGGGACCGACACTGAAGCTTTCTTT.

This clone was seen once. The V and J genes are TRBV20-1 and TRBJ1-1; D call uncertain. The CDR3 is 11 residues long. Deletions cut 3 bases from V and 10 bases from J, with 12 bases between. Germline assignment: CDR1 DFQATT and CDR2 SNEGSKA (reference sequence). CDR3 loop: CSARDGVGAFF. CDR3 nucleotides: TGCAGTGCTAGGGACGGCGTTGGAGCTTTCTTT.

This clone was seen more than once but under ten times. The gene calls are TRBV4-2 and TRBJ2-7, with 9 nucleotides matching TRBD2. The CDR3 covers 17 residues. Germline trimming cut 3 bases from V and 5 bases from J; bases unmatched to any gene: 14. The V gene's germline CDR1 is LGHNA and CDR2 YNFKEQ. Here the CDR3 reads CASSHGSPSGVFDEQYF. CDR3 nucleotides: TGTGCCAGCAGCCATGGCAGTCCTAGCGGGGTTTTTGACGAGCAGTACTTC.

This chain links TRBV27 with TRBJ1-5, with 7 bases matching TRBD1. The V gene's germline CDR1 is MNHEY and CDR2 SMNVEV (reference sequence). The CDR3 runs to 20 residues. V lost 5 bases to trimming and J lost 0 bases; unmatched junction nucleotides: 19. DNA of the CDR3: TGTGCCAGCAGTCCCAGGGGGGGGGTCCAGCCGTTGCTTAGCAATCAGCCCCAGCATTTT. Its translation: CASSPRGGVQPLLSNQPQHF.

CDR3 in amino acids: CASSSAGGAYYGYTF. As DNA, the CDR3 is TGTGCCAGCAGTTCGGCAGGGGGCGCCTACTATGGCTACACCTTC. This chain joins TRBV28 and TRBJ1-2; 8 nucleotides line up with TRBD1. Germline V gene lookup returns CDR1 MDHEN and CDR2 SYDVKM. This CDR3 region has 15 residues. V gave up 4 bases and J gave up 3 bases; unmatched junction bases: 7.

J is TRBJ2-4 and V is TRBV5-1; 9 nucleotides agree with TRBD2. The CDR3 runs to 14 residues. The V gene end was trimmed by 3 bases and the J gene end by 7 bases; junction bases not matched to a gene: 5. Germline CDR1 and CDR2: SGHRS and YFSETQ. DNA for the CDR3: TGCGCCAGCAGCTCGGGACTAGCTTTGAACATTCAGTACTTC. Translation: CASSSGLALNIQYF.

This chain connects TRBV5-6 to TRBJ2-2; D gene ambiguous. The CDR3 contains 15 residues. Trimming stripped 0 bases from V and 0 bases from J, with 6 bases between. The germline gives CDR1 SGHDT, CDR2 YYEEEE. As DNA, the CDR3 is TGTGCCAGCAGCTTGGAGGGCCCGAACACCGGGGAGCTGTTTTTT. As protein: CASSLEGPNTGELFF.

This chain links TRBV6-4 with TRBJ2-1, with TRBD2 matching 9 bases. The V and J ends lost 5 bases and 7 bases, in that order; junction bases with no gene match: 12. CDR3 length equals 16 residues. Germline values: CDR1 MRHNA, CDR2 SNTAGT. CDR3 nucleotide sequence: TGTGCCAGCAGTCCTACGGGCGGGGGGGCCCAAAATGAGCAGTTCTTC. Amino acid sequence: CASSPTGGGAQNEQFF.

The CDR3 region is CASSGGIQETQYF. In nucleotides, the CDR3 is TGTGCCAGCTCGGGGGGAATCCAAGAGACCCAGTACTTC. The V call is TRBV2, the J call TRBJ2-5; 7 bases align to TRBD2. Germline V gene lookup returns CDR1 SNHLY and CDR2 FYNNEI. The V and J ends lost 8 bases and 1 base, in that order; junction bases with no gene match: 4. The CDR3 is 13 amino acids.

The chain couples TRBV28 to TRBJ1-1; tentatively, D is TRBD1 (6 bases). The V end lost 5 bases, the J end lost 1 base, and 8 bases lay between the germline ends. The germline CDR1 and CDR2 sequences are MDHEN and SYDVKM. The CDR3 is 13 amino acids. CDR3 sequence reads: CASSLRGNTEAFF. In nucleotides, the CDR3 is TGTGCCAGCAGTCTCAGGGGGAACACTGAAGCTTTCTTT.

This rearrangement joins TRBV20-1 to TRBJ2-7; 14 bases fit TRBD2. Germline CDR1 is DFQATT and CDR2 is SNEGSKA (reference sequence). The CDR3 consists of 15 residues. V dropped 3 bases and J dropped 2; count of bases not matched to a gene: 3. The CDR3 DNA follows: TGCAGTGCTAGTAAGGGACTAGCGGGAGCCTACGAGCAGTACTTC. This encodes CSASKGLAGAYEQYF.

The chain recombines TRBV4-2 with TRBJ1-1, with D possibly matching TRBD1 (6 bases). Trimming stripped 4 bases from V and 3 bases from J, with 15 bases between. The CDR3 sequence is 15 residues long. The germline V gene encodes CDR1 LGHNA and CDR2 YNFKEQ. This chain's CDR3 is CASSRGRGKDTEAFF. CDR3 DNA sequence: TGTGCCAGCAGCCGAGGGAGGGGGAAGGACACTGAAGCTTTCTTT.

CDR3 residues: CASSLDDQRGDEQYF. The CDR3 nucleotides are TGTGCCAGCAGTTTAGATGATCAGCGGGGGGACGAGCAGTACTTC. The chain recombines TRBV28 with TRBJ2-7; 9 nucleotides match TRBD2. Trimming took 2 bases from V and 5 from J; bases not matched to a gene: 7. The length of the CDR3 is 15 residues. Germline-derived CDR1 and CDR2 are MDHEN and SYDVKM.

This chain joins TRBV7-2 and TRBJ1-4; 8 bases fit TRBD1. The CDR3 runs 16 residues. Per germline, CDR1 SGHTA and CDR2 FQGNSA. Trimming cost V 3 bases and J 4 bases; bases outside gene matches: 7. The CDR3 reads CASSLPRTGRNEKLFF. The CDR3 bases are TGTGCCAGCAGCTTGCCTCGGACAGGGCGTAATGAAAAACTGTTTTTT.

The DNA of the CDR3 is TGTGCCAGTAGTATGGGGACAGGGGACGGACAGCCCCAGCATTTT. It specifies CASSMGTGDGQPQHF. The chain links TRBV19 to TRBJ1-5, with TRBD1 matching 10 bases. V was clipped by 3 bases and J by 7 bases; unmatched bases: 6. This CDR3 has 15 amino acids. The V gene's germline CDR1 is LNHDA and CDR2 SQIVND (reference sequence).

This clone was seen just once. J is TRBJ2-4 and V is TRBV28; a weak D match, TRBD2 (6 bases). The germline V gene has CDR1 MDHEN and CDR2 SYDVKM. V lost 3 bases and J 3 bases, leaving 18 bases between the germline ends. The length of the CDR3 is 17 residues. In nucleotides, the CDR3 is TGTGCCAGCAGTTTCCCTATATATGGGGAGGACAAAAACATTCAGTACTTC. Its translation: CASSFPIYGEDKNIQYF.

The count of this clone is one. The V gene is TRBV5-8, the J gene TRBJ2-7; a weak D match, TRBD1 (6 bases). Germline-derived CDR1 and CDR2 are SGHTS and YDEGEE. Trimming shortened V by 5 bases and J by 3 bases, and 6 bases separated the two germline ends. This CDR3 comprises 11 residues. The CDR3 spells CASRGGYEQYF. CDR3 DNA sequence: TGTGCCAGCAGAGGGGGCTACGAGCAGTACTTC. Based on the CDR3 plus reference TRBV5-8 and TRBJ2-7, the full variable domain is EAGVTQSPTHLIKTRGQQATLRCSPISGHTSVYWYQQALGLGLQFLLWYDEGEERNRGNFPPRFSGRQFPNYSSELNVNALELEDSALYLCASRGGYEQYFGPGTRLTVT.

The chain carries TRBV10-3 and TRBJ1-6; D unclear. CDR1 is ENHRY, CDR2 SYGVKD, per germline. Trimming took off 0 bases at V and 8 bases at J, with 8 bases between the two ends. The CDR3 consists of 14 residues. CDR3 bases: TGTGCCATCAGTGAGTCGAGAGGCTATTCACCCCTCCACTTT. Its protein is CAISESRGYSPLHF.

V and J are TRBV5-1 and TRBJ2-2; D not certain. Germline CDR1 is SGHRS and CDR2 is YFSETQ. The CDR3 spans 16 residues. The V end was cut by 0 bases, the J end by 2 bases, with 11 bases between. The CDR3 protein is CASSLAHRINTGELFF. The CDR3 nucleotides read TGCGCCAGCAGCTTGGCCCACAGAATCAACACCGGGGAGCTGTTTTTT.

The chain employs TRBV15 and TRBJ2-7; 8 bases line up with TRBD2. Germline trimming cut 0 bases from V and 5 bases from J; bases unmatched to any gene: 18. The V gene's germline CDR1 is LNHNV and CDR2 YYDKDF (reference sequence). There are 19 residues in the CDR3. The CDR3 reads CATSRDADTGLVQNDEQYF. The CDR3 DNA follows: TGTGCCACCAGCAGAGATGCCGATACGGGACTAGTACAAAATGACGAGCAGTACTTC.

This chain links TRBV2 with TRBJ2-3; D may be TRBD1 or TRBD2 (6 bases each). The CDR3 has 14 residues. Germline values: CDR1 SNHLY, CDR2 FYNNEI. The ends were cut back, 6 bases at V and 5 bases at J, with 15 bases in the middle. The CDR3 bases are TGTGCCAGCAGGCACGGAGAGGGGGGAGATACGCAGTATTTT. It is translated as CASRHGEGGDTQYF.

The chain carries TRBV29-1 and TRBJ2-1; the match to TRBD2 covers 9 bases. The germline gives CDR1 SQVTM, CDR2 ANQGSEA. V lost 3 bases, J lost 4 bases, and 4 bases stayed unmatched. The CDR3 spans 14 residues. The CDR3 protein is CSVDASGVYNEQFF. The CDR3 DNA reads as TGCAGCGTTGACGCTAGCGGGGTTTACAATGAGCAGTTCTTC.

This chain joins TRBV10-2 and TRBJ2-3, with 10 bases that match TRBD2. The junction had 5 bases not matched to a gene; V was cut back by 0 bases and J by 2 bases. There are 17 residues in the CDR3. Germline lookup yields CDR1 WSHSY and CDR2 SAAADI. This chain's CDR3 is CASSESASGGPTDTQYF. Here the CDR3 DNA reads TGCGCCAGCAGTGAGTCCGCTAGCGGGGGCCCCACAGATACGCAGTATTTT.